A selection of T cell receptor beta chains follows, all from one sample in a study of beta chain features in type 1 diabetes. The protocol was immunoSEQ multiplex PCR, while the TCRdb copy is restricted to in-frame clones and leaves out a portion. The sample yields 310,000 or so clones, about 15% seen once. The sequenced material came from naive CD4+ T cells from blood. The receptors derive from a young man with type 1 diabetes. Each CDR3 is given with its conserved first and last residue. D genes are given only for firm matches. A clone size is listed for some rows: how often the clone was seen (once, few, many), or a class if it is expanded.

abundance	j_gene	d_gene	v_gene	CDR3nt	CDR3aa
NA	TRBJ2-1	TRBD2	TRBV7-9	TGTGCCAGCATCCTTATCGTTAGCGGGGGGTACCACAATGAGCAGTTCTTC	CASILIVSGGYHNEQFF
few	TRBJ2-7	TRBD2	TRBV28	TGTGCCAGCAGCCGGCTAGCGGGGCGGGAGCAGTACTTC	CASSRLAGREQYF
NA	TRBJ1-2	NA	TRBV27	TGTGCCAGCACCAGGGGCCATGGCTACACCTTC	CASTRGHGYTF
NA	TRBJ2-7	TRBD1	TRBV5-1	TGCGCCAGCAGCCGGGACAGGACCTACGAGCAGTACTTC	CASSRDRTYEQYF
NA	TRBJ1-4	TRBD1	TRBV7-9	TGTGCCAGCAGCCCCCGGGACAGCGATGAAAAACTGTTTTTT	CASSPRDSDEKLFF
few	TRBJ1-1	NA	TRBV7-9	TGTGCCAGCAGCCGCGTCCCGGGGACTGAAGCTTTCTTT	CASSRVPGTEAFF
NA	TRBJ1-5	TRBD1	TRBV7-2	TGTGCCAGCAGCTTTGATCCCCGGACAGGGGGCCCAGGACAGCCCCAGCATTTT	CASSFDPRTGGPGQPQHF
few	TRBJ2-2	TRBD2	TRBV6-6	TGTGCCAGCAGCACTAGCGGGGGGAGGAACACCGGGGAGCTGTTTTTT	CASSTSGGRNTGELFF
few	TRBJ2-3	NA	TRBV29-1	TGCACCCTGAGTCGACTTTTTAACACAGATACGCAGTATTTT	CTLSRLFNTDTQYF
NA	TRBJ1-2	NA	TRBV6-6	TGTGCCAGCAGTTCAGGGGCTAACTATGGCTACACCTTC	CASSSGANYGYTF
NA	TRBJ2-1	NA	TRBV20-1	TGCAGTGTCAGTGGGAGTCCAGAGCAGTTCTTC	CSVSGSPEQFF
NA	TRBJ2-3	TRBD1	TRBV7-9	TGTGCCAGCAACGGACAGGGCTCAGATACGCAGTATTTT	CASNGQGSDTQYF
few	TRBJ1-2	NA	TRBV12-5	TGTGCTAGTGGTAGGACAGCGGCCGGACCTCATGGCTACACCTTC	CASGRTAAGPHGYTF
NA	TRBJ2-1	NA	TRBV19	TGTGCCAGTAGTATTAATCCCCGCAATGAGCAGTTCTTC	CASSINPRNEQFF
few	TRBJ2-7	NA	TRBV7-9	TGTGCCAGCAGCCTTAACTACGAGCAGTACTTC	CASSLNYEQYF
NA	TRBJ2-7	TRBD1	TRBV28	TGTGCCAGCAGGGAGGGACAGGGGGCGCGAGAGCAGTACTTC	CASREGQGAREQYF
NA	TRBJ2-1	TRBD2	TRBV5-5	TGTGCCAGCAGCTTGGTTGGCTTTGCGGGGGAAGACAATGAGCAGTTCTTC	CASSLVGFAGEDNEQFF
few	TRBJ2-1	TRBD1	TRBV5-1	TGCGCCAGCAGCCGTCAGCCGGGACAGGGCGTGAGTGAGCAGTTCTTC	CASSRQPGQGVSEQFF
NA	TRBJ1-3	NA	TRBV13	TGTGCCAGCAGCTTAACGGAAGGACAGAAAAATTTT	CASSLTEGQKNF
NA	TRBJ2-5	NA	TRBV5-1	TGCGCCAGCAGCTTGGGGGGCCAGGGCCAAGAGACCCAGTACTTC	CASSLGGQGQETQYF
few	TRBJ1-1	NA	TRBV7-9	TGTGCCAGCAGCTTAGCGCGGGCTATGAACACTGAAGCTTTCTTT	CASSLARAMNTEAFF
NA	TRBJ2-7	TRBD2	TRBV28	TGTGCCAGCAGTTGGGAGGGTCATCGCTACGAGCAGTACTTC	CASSWEGHRYEQYF
NA	TRBJ2-5	NA	TRBV2	TGTGCCAGCAGTGACCAGGGTAGGGTTTGGGAGACCCAGTACTTC	CASSDQGRVWETQYF
few	TRBJ1-1	NA	TRBV28	TGTGCCAGCAGTTTTCGGGGTAAAGCTTTCTTT	CASSFRGKAFF
NA	TRBJ2-5	NA	TRBV6-5	TGTGCCAGCAGTTACTCGCAGGGCCGGGAGACCCAGTACTTC	CASSYSQGRETQYF
many	TRBJ2-7	TRBD2	TRBV7-9	TGTGCCAGCTCCACGGGGGGCGAGCAGTACTTC	CASSTGGEQYF
NA	TRBJ1-5	TRBD1	TRBV30	TGTGCCTGGAGACCGACAGGGTCCAATCAGCCCCAGCATTTT	CAWRPTGSNQPQHF
NA	TRBJ1-5	NA	TRBV19	TGTGCCAGTTCTGCGGGTAGCAATCAGCCCCAGCATTTT	CASSAGSNQPQHF